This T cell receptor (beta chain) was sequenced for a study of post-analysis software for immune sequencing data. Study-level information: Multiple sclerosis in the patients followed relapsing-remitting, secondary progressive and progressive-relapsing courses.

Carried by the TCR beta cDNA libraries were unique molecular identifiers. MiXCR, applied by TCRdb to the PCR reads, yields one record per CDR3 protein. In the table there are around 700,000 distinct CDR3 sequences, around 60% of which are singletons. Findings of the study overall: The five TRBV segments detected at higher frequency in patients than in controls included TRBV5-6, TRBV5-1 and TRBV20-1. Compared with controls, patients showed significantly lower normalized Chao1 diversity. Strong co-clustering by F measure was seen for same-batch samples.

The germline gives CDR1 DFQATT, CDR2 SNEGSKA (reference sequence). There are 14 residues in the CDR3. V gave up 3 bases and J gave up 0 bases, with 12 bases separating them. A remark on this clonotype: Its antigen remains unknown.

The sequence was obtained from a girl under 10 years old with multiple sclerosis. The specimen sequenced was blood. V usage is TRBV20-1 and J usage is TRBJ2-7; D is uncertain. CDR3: CSASSIDNSYEQYF. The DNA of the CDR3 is TGCAGTGCTAGTTCAATTGACAACTCCTACGAGCAGTACTTC.